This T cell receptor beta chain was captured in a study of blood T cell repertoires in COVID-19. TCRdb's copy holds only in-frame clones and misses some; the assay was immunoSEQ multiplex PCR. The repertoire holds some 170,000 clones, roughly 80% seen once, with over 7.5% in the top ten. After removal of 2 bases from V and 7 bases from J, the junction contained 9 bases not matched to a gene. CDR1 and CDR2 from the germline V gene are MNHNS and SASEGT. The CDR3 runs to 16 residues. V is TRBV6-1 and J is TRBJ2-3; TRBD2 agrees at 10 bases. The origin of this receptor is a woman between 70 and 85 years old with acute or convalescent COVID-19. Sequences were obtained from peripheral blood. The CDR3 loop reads CASSELRSGGAYTQYF. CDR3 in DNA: TGTGCCAGCAGTGAACTAAGGAGCGGGGGGGCGTATACGCAGTATTTT.